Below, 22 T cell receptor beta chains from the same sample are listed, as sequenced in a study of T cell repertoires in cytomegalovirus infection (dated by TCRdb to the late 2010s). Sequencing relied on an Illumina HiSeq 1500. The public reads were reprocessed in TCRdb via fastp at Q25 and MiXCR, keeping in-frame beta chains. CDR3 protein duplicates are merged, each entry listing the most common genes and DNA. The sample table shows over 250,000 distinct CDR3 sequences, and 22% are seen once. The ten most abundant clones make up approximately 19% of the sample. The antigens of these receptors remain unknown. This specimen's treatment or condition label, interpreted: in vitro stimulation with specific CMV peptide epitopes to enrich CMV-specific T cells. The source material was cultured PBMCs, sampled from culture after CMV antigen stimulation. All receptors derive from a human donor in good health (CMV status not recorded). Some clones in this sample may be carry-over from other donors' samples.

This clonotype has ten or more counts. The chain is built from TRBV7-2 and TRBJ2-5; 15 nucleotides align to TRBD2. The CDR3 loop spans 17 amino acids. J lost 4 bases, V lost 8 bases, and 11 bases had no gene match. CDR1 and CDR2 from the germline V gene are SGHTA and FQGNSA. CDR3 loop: CASGGTSGRPRGETQYF. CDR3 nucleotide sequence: TGTGCCAGCGGTGGGACTAGCGGGAGGCCCCGGGGAGAGACCCAGTACTTC.

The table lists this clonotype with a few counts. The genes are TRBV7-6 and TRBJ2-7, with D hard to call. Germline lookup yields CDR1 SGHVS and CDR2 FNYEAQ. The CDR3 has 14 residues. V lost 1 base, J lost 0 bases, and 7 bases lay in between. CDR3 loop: CASSLGSASYEQYF. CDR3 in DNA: TGTGCCAGCAGCTTAGGTTCGGCCTCCTACGAGCAGTACTTC. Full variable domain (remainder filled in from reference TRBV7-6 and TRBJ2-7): GAGVSQSPRYKVTKRGQDVALRCDPISGHVSLYWYRQALGQGPEFLTYFNYEAQQDKSGLPNDRFSAERPEGSISTLTIQRTEQRDSAMYRCASSLGSASYEQYFGPGTRLTVT.

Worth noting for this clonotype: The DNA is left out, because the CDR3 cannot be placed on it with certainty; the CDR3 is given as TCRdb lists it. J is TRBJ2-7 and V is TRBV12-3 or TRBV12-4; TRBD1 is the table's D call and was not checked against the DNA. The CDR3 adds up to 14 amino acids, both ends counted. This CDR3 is CASTFGPGVYEQYF.

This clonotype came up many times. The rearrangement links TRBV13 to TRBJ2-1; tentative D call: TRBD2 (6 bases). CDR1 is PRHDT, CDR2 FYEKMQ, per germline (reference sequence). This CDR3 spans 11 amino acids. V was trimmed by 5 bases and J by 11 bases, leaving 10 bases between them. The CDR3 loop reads CASSRGEKQFF. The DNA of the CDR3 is TGTGCCAGCAGCCGCGGGGAGAAGCAGTTCTTC. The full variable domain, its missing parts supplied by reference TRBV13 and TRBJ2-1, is AAGVIQSPRHLIKEKRETATLKCYPIPRHDTVYWYQQGPGQDPQFLISFYEKMQSDKGSIPDRFSAQQFSDYHSELNMSSLELGDSALYFCASSRGEKQFFGPGTRLTVL.

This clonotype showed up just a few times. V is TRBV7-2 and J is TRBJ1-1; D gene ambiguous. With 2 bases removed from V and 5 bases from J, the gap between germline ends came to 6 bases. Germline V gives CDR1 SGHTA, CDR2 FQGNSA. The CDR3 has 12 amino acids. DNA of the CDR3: TGTGCCAGCAGCTTACCATATACTGAAGCTTTCTTT. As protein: CASSLPYTEAFF.

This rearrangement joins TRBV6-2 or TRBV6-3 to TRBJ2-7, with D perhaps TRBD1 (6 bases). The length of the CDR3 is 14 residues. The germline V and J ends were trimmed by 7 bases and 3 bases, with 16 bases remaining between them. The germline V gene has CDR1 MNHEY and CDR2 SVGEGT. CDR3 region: CASTDWTASYEQYV. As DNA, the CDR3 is TGTGCCAGCACCGACTGGACAGCAAGCTACGAGCAGTACGTC.

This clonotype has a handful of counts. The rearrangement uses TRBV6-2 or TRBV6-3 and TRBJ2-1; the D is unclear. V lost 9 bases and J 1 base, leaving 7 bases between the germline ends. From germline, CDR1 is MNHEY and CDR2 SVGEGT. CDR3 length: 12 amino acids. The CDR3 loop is CASTASYNEQFF. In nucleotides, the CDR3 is TGTGCCAGTACAGCGTCCTACAATGAGCAGTTCTTC.

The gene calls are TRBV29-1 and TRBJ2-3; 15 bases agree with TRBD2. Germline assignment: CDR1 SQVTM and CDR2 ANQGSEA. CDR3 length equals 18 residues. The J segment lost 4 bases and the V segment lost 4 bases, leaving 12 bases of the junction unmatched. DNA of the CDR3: TGCAGCGTTGCCGGGGGATCCGGACTAGCGGGAGGGGCAGATACGCAGTATTTT. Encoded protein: CSVAGGSGLAGGADTQYF.

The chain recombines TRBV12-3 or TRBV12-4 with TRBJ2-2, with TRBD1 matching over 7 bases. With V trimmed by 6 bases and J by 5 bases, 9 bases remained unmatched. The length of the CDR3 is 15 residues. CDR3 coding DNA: TGTGCCAGCAGCACCAAGGGGGCCGCAACCGGGGAGCTGTTTTTT. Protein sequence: CASSTKGAATGELFF.

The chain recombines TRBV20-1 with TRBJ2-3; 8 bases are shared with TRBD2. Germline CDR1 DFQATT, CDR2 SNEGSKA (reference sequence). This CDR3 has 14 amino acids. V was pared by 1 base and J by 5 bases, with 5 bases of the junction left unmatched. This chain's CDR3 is CSARVVAGQDTQYF. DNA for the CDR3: TGCAGTGCTAGAGTGGTAGCGGGACAAGATACGCAGTATTTT.

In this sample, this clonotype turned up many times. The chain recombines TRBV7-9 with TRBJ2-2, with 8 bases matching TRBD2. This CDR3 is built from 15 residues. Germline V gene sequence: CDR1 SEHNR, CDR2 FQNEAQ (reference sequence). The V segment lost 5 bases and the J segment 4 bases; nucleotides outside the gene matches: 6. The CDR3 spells CASSPTSAPTGELFF. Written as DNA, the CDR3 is TGTGCCAGCAGCCCGACTAGCGCACCCACCGGGGAGCTGTTTTTT.

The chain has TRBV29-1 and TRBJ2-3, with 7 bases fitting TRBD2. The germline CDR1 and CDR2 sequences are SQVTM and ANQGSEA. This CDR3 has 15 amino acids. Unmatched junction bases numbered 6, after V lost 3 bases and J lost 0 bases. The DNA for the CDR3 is TGCAGCGTTGACGGGACTATCCCTAGCACAGATACGCAGTATTTT. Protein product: CSVDGTIPSTDTQYF.

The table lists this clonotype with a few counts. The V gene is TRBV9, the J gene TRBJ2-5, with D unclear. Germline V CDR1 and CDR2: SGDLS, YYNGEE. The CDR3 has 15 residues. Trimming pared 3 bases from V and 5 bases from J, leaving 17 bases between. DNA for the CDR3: TGTGCCAGCAGCGAAGCCACTGCGCGTGGGGAGACCCAGTACTTC. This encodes CASSEATARGETQYF.

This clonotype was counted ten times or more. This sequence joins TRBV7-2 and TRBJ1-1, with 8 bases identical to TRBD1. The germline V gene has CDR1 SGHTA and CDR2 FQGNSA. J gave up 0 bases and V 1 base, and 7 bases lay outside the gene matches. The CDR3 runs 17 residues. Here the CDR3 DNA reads TGTGCCAGCAGCTTAGTCTTCAGGGGGCTTGTGAACACTGAAGCTTTCTTT. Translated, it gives CASSLVFRGLVNTEAFF.

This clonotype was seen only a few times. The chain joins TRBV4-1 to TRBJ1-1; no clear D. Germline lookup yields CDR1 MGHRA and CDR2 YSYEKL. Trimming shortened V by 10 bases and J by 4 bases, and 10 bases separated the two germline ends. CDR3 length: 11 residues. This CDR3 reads CATESGTEAFF. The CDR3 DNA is TGCGCCACTGAGTCTGGCACTGAAGCTTTCTTT.

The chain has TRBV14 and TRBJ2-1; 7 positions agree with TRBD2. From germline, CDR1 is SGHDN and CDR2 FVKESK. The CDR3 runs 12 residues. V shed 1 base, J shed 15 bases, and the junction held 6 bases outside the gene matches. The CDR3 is CASSQASGNLFF. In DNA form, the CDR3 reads TGTGCCAGCAGCCAAGCGAGCGGGAATCTGTTCTTC. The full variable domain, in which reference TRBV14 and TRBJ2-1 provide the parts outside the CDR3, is EAGVTQFPSHSVIEKGQTVTLRCDPISGHDNLYWYRRVMGKEIKFLLHFVKESKQDESGMPNNRFLAERTGGTYSTLKVQPAELEDSGVYFCASSQASGNLFFGPGTRLTVL.

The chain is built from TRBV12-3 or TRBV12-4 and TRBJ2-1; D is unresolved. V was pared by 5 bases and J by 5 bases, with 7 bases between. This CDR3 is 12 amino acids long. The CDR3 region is CASSLIDNEQFF. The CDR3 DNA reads TGTGCCAGCAGTCTCATAGACAATGAGCAGTTCTTC.

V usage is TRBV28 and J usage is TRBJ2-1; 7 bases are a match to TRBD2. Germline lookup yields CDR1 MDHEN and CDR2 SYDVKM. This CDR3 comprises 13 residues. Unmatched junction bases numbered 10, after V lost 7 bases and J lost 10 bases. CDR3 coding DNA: TGTGCCAGCACCCTGGGACTACCCGGCGAGCAGTTCTTC. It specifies CASTLGLPGEQFF.

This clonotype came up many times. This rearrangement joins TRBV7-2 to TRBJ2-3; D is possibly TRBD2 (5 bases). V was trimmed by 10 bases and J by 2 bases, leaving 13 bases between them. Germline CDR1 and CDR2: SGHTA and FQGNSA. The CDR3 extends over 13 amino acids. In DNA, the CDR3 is TGTGCCACCGGGGTAGCTTCCACAGATACGCAGTATTTT. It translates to CATGVASTDTQYF.

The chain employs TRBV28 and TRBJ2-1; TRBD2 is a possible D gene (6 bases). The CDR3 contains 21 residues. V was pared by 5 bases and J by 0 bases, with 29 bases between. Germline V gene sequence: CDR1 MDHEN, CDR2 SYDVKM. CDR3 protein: CASSPHGMPSALERSYNEQFF. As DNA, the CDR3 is TGTGCCAGCAGTCCCCATGGGATGCCTAGCGCCCTAGAACGCTCCTACAATGAGCAGTTCTTC. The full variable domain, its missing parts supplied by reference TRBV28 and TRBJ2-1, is DVKVTQSSRYLVKRTGEKVFLECVQDMDHENMFWYRQDPGLGLRLIYFSYDVKMKEKGDIPEGYSVSREKKERFSLILESASTNQTSMYLCASSPHGMPSALERSYNEQFFGPGTRLTVL.

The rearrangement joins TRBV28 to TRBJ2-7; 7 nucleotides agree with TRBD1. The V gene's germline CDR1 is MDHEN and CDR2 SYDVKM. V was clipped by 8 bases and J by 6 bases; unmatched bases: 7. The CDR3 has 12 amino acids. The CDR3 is CASQDRSGEQYF. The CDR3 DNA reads TGTGCCAGCCAGGACAGGTCGGGCGAGCAGTACTTC.

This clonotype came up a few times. The CDR3 coding sequence is TGTGCCACCAGCAGAGAATCACCGAATGAGCAGTTCTTC. It specifies CATSRESPNEQFF. The chain uses TRBV15 and TRBJ2-1; D gene unclear. This CDR3 contains 13 residues. V was clipped by 0 bases and J by 7 bases, with 7 bases between them. Germline CDR1 LNHNV, CDR2 YYDKDF (reference sequence).